Presented here are 23 T cell receptor beta chains from one specimen sequenced in a study of T cell repertoires in cytomegalovirus infection. One entry per CDR3 protein results from TCRdb running MiXCR on the reads. The data contain some 68,000 distinct CDR3 sequences, 20% to 25% of them singletons. Their recognized antigens are unknown. The sequenced material came from PBMCs, sequenced either directly or after in vitro stimulation (not recorded which). These receptors were taken from a human donor in good health (CMV status not recorded). Some clones in this sample may be carry-over from other donors' samples.

This clonotype was observed a handful of times. The chain combines TRBV12-3 or TRBV12-4 with TRBJ2-1; 8 nucleotides agree with TRBD2. CDR3 size: 13 residues. J gave up 9 bases and V 6 bases, and 7 bases lay outside the gene matches. The CDR3, as DNA: TGTGCCAGCAGGCAAACTAGCGGCCCTGAGCAGTTCTTC. This sequence encodes CASRQTSGPEQFF.

The gene calls are TRBV6-5 and TRBJ1-1; D gene uncertain. The CDR3 loop spans 13 amino acids. V gave up 4 bases and J gave up 5 bases, with 11 bases separating them. Germline CDR1 reads MNHEY; CDR2 reads SVGAGI. CDR3 DNA: TGTGCCAGCAGTTCCCTCCCGGGGACTGAAGCTTTCTTT. This translates into CASSSLPGTEAFF.

The gene calls are TRBV6-6 and TRBJ2-7; no clear D. The CDR3 spans 12 residues. V lost 2 bases to trimming and J lost 2 bases, with 4 bases between them. In germline, CDR1 is MNHNY, CDR2 SVGAGI (reference sequence). CDR3 DNA sequence: TGTGCCAGCAGTTACCCCCCCTACGAGCAGTACTTC. Translation: CASSYPPYEQYF.

The V call is TRBV5-1, the J call TRBJ2-3, with D unclear. V was shortened by 2 bases and J by 2 bases, with 9 bases between the two germline ends. Germline CDR1 SGHRS, CDR2 YFSETQ. The CDR3 sequence is 14 residues long. The CDR3, as DNA: TGCGCCAGCAGCTTAAGTCCACCCACAGATACGCAGTATTTT. Its translation: CASSLSPPTDTQYF.

This clonotype was observed a few times. V and J are TRBV7-2 and TRBJ2-5, with D possibly called TRBD1 or TRBD2 (5 bases each). Trimming took off 5 bases at V and 5 bases at J, with 15 bases between the two ends. The germline gives CDR1 SGHTA, CDR2 FQGNSA. The CDR3 spans 14 residues. The CDR3 reads CASSVTGAEETQYF. For the CDR3, the DNA is TGTGCCAGCAGCGTAACCGGGGCCGAGGAGACCCAGTACTTC.

The V and J genes are TRBV11-3 and TRBJ2-1; D not certain. Deletions cut 2 bases from V and 0 bases from J, with 11 bases between. This CDR3 has 16 amino acids. Per germline, CDR1 SGHNT and CDR2 YENEEA. CDR3 DNA sequence: TGTGCCAGCAGCTTAAACGCGTTGAGCTCCTACAATGAGCAGTTCTTC. This encodes CASSLNALSSYNEQFF.

The table lists this clonotype with many counts. V gene TRBV6-5 combines with J gene TRBJ2-7; TRBD1 agrees at 7 bases. The CDR3 is 13 amino acids. Germline CDR1 reads MNHEY; CDR2 reads SVGAGI. V dropped 0 bases and J dropped 6; count of bases not matched to a gene: 2. The CDR3 coding sequence is TGTGCCAGCAGTTACTCGACAGGGTTCGAGCAGTACTTC. This translates into CASSYSTGFEQYF.

This clonotype was detected ten times or more. This chain's CDR3 is CASSSVLGAGARNEQFF. CDR3 nucleotide sequence: TGTGCCAGCAGCTCCGTCCTTGGGGCGGGAGCCCGCAATGAGCAGTTCTTC. V is TRBV7-6 and J is TRBJ2-1, with 7 bases aligning to TRBD2. This CDR3 is 17 amino acids long. V trimming: 4 bases; J trimming: 6 bases; junction bases outside the gene matches: 15. Germline CDR1 reads SGHVS; CDR2 reads FNYEAQ.

This clonotype was seen a handful of times. The rearrangement uses TRBV20-1 and TRBJ1-1; 7 bases align to TRBD1. The CDR3 extends over 15 amino acids. Germline values: CDR1 DFQATT, CDR2 SNEGSKA (reference sequence). Trimming took 0 bases from V and 2 from J; bases not matched to a gene: 6. CDR3 loop: CSARDSTGDNTEAFF. CDR3 DNA: TGCAGTGCTAGAGATTCTACAGGGGACAACACTGAAGCTTTCTTT.

J is TRBJ1-2 and V is TRBV10-3; the D gene is possibly TRBD1 (5 bases). Trimming shortened V by 2 bases and J by 3 bases, and 7 bases separated the two germline ends. The CDR3 sequence is 13 residues long. Per the germline V gene, CDR1 is ENHRY and CDR2 is SYGVKD. The CDR3, as DNA: TGTGCCATCAGTGAGAGGGGAGACTATGGCTACACCTTC. Translation gives CAISERGDYGYTF.

This chain connects TRBV6-6 to TRBJ2-5; D may be TRBD2 (6 bases). Trimming took off 4 bases at V and 2 bases at J, with 14 bases between the two ends. Germline CDR1 MNHNY, CDR2 SVGAGI (reference sequence). The CDR3 sequence is 15 residues long. In DNA form, the CDR3 reads TGTGCCAGCAGTTTCGGGGGACTGGTACAAGAGACCCAGTACTTC. It yields the protein CASSFGGLVQETQYF.

This clonotype was counted many times. V gene TRBV7-8 combines with J gene TRBJ1-5; the D gene is possibly TRBD1 (5 bases). The CDR3 extends over 16 amino acids. V shed 5 bases and J shed 2 bases, with 16 bases lying between them. Germline V gene data show CDR1 as SGHVS and CDR2 as FQNEAQ. CDR3 region: CASSLPPQGGNQPQHF. The CDR3 region has the DNA TGTGCCAGCAGCCTTCCACCGCAGGGAGGCAATCAGCCCCAGCATTTT.

This clonotype was observed at least ten times. V and J are TRBV7-2 and TRBJ2-3; 7 positions agree with TRBD2. J gave up 9 bases and V 3 bases, and 12 bases lay outside the gene matches. CDR1 is SGHTA, CDR2 FQGNSA, per germline. CDR3 length equals 15 residues. The CDR3 DNA reads as TGTGCCAGCAGCTTCGAGGGAGGGCCAATCGGCACGCAGTATTTT. As protein: CASSFEGGPIGTQYF.

CDR3 bases: TGTGCCAGCAGCTTAGTACTAGCGATTGAGCAGTTCTTC. Translating it yields CASSLVLAIEQFF. V usage is TRBV7-9 and J usage is TRBJ2-1; 7 bases align to TRBD2. V trimming: 1 base; J trimming: 9 bases; junction bases outside the gene matches: 3. Germline V CDR1 and CDR2: SEHNR, FQNEAQ (reference sequence). The CDR3 loop spans 13 amino acids.

The chain couples TRBV11-1 to TRBJ1-1, with unresolved D. The germline CDR1 and CDR2 sequences are SGHAT and FQDESV (reference sequence). The CDR3 spans 14 residues. V gave up 5 bases and J gave up 1 base, with 11 bases separating them. The CDR3 DNA is TGTGCCAGCAGCCTTATTGCGGCGAACACTGAAGCTTTCTTT. Its protein product is CASSLIAANTEAFF. Together with reference TRBV11-1 and TRBJ1-1, the CDR3 gives the full variable domain: EAEVAQSPRYKITEKSQAVAFWCDPISGHATLYWYRQILGQGPELLVQFQDESVVDDSQLPKDRFSAERLKGVDSTLKIQPAELGDSAMYLCASSLIAANTEAFFGQGTRLTVV.

The chain couples TRBV4-3 to TRBJ2-1, with 11 bases aligning to TRBD2. The CDR3 covers 16 residues. J was trimmed by 2 bases and V by 4 bases; bases with no gene match: 4. CDR1 and CDR2 (germline): LGHNA, YSLEER. CDR3 sequence (DNA): TGCGCCAGCAGCCGAGTAGCGGGAGGGCCCTACAATGAGCAGTTCTTC. Translating gives CASSRVAGGPYNEQFF.

In this sample, this clonotype turned up a few times. The chain carries TRBV6-2 or TRBV6-3 and TRBJ2-3, with D unclear. Germline-derived CDR1 and CDR2 are MNHEY and SVGEGT. The ends were cut back, 2 bases at V and 1 base at J, with 16 bases in the middle. CDR3 length: 17 amino acids. In nucleotides, the CDR3 is TGTGCCAGCAGTTACGGAATTCGGACCCCTCGCACAGATACGCAGTATTTT. Protein product: CASSYGIRTPRTDTQYF.

This clonotype has ten or more counts. The V and J genes are TRBV7-2 and TRBJ1-2; D is uncertain. The CDR3 runs 15 residues. The V end lost 1 base, the J end lost 6 bases, and 15 bases lay between the germline ends. CDR1 and CDR2 (germline): SGHTA, FQGNSA. CDR3 DNA: TGTGCCAGCAGCTTAGAACACAGACGGGAACATGGCTACACCTTC. Protein: CASSLEHRREHGYTF.

CDR3 residues: CASSPLEVAGGGYTF. The CDR3 bases are TGTGCCAGCAGCCCCTTAGAGGTGGCAGGGGGTGGCTACACCTTC. The chain carries TRBV7-8 and TRBJ1-2; 7 bases are a match to TRBD1. CDR1 SGHVS and CDR2 FQNEAQ come from the germline V gene. The J segment lost 7 bases and the V segment lost 5 bases, leaving 13 bases of the junction unmatched. CDR3 length: 15 residues.

This clonotype was seen only a few times. The chain uses TRBV12-3 or TRBV12-4 and TRBJ1-1; D gene unclear. The CDR3 extends over 14 amino acids. Trimming removed 6 bases from V and 5 bases from J, with 16 bases in between. The CDR3 here is CASSRTTGFTEAFF. The CDR3 DNA follows: TGTGCCAGCAGCCGTACCACCGGTTTTACTGAAGCTTTCTTT.

This clonotype came up many times. This chain uses TRBV7-6 with TRBJ2-1, with D possibly being TRBD1 (5 bases). Germline V lookup: CDR1 SGHVS, CDR2 FNYEAQ. The germline V and J ends were trimmed by 1 base and 6 bases, with 22 bases remaining between them. This CDR3 comprises 18 residues. In DNA, the CDR3 is TGTGCCAGCAGCTTAGTTCTATTAGGGGAAGGACGATCCAATGAGCAGTTCTTC. Translating gives CASSLVLLGEGRSNEQFF. Full variable domain (rest looked up from reference TRBV7-6 and TRBJ2-1): GAGVSQSPRYKVTKRGQDVALRCDPISGHVSLYWYRQALGQGPEFLTYFNYEAQQDKSGLPNDRFSAERPEGSISTLTIQRTEQRDSAMYRCASSLVLLGEGRSNEQFFGPGTRLTVL.

This clonotype has just a few counts. The CDR3 DNA follows: TGTGCCAGCAGCCAAGGGACAGCGGAGTACAATGAGCAGTTCTTC. Its translation: CASSQGTAEYNEQFF. The chain carries TRBV4-2 and TRBJ2-1, with TRBD1 as a possible D gene (6 bases). V lost 1 base and J lost 4, with 11 bases in between. The CDR3 is 15 amino acids. Germline loops: CDR1 LGHNA, CDR2 YNFKEQ.

This chain uses TRBV28 with TRBJ2-3, with D maybe TRBD2 (6 bases). Germline-derived CDR1 and CDR2 are MDHEN and SYDVKM. V lost 6 bases, J lost 6 bases, and 16 bases lay in between. The CDR3 spans 14 residues. The chain's CDR3 is CASRGRPGTDTQYF. The CDR3 region has the DNA TGTGCCAGCAGAGGGAGGCCGGGGACGGATACGCAGTATTTT.